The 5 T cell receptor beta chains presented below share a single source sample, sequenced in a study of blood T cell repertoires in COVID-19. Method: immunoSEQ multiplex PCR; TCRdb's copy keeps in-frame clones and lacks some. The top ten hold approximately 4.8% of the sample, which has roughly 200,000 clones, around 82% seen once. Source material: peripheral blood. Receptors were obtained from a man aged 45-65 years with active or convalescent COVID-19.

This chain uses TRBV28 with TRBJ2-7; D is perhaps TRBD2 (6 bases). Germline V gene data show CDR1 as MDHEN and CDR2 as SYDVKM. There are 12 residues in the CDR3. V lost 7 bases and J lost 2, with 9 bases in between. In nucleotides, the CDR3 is TGTGCCAGCACCACGGGGGCCTACGAGCAGTACTTC. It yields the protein CASTTGAYEQYF.

CDR3 sequence reads: CASSLEGQGVEKLFF. CDR3 nucleotide sequence: TGCGCCAGCAGCTTGGAGGGACAGGGAGTCGAAAAACTGTTTTTT. The chain links TRBV5-1 to TRBJ1-4; 9 positions agree with TRBD1. V lost 0 bases to trimming and J lost 8 bases; unmatched junction nucleotides: 5. Germline values: CDR1 SGHRS, CDR2 YFSETQ. The CDR3 spans 15 residues.

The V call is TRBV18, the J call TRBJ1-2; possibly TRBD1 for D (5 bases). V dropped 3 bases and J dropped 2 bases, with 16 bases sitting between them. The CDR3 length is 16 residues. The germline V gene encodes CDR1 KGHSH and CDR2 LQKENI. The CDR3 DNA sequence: TGTGCCAGCTCACCGGTGTTACGGGACTCCAACTATGGCTACACCTTC. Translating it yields CASSPVLRDSNYGYTF.

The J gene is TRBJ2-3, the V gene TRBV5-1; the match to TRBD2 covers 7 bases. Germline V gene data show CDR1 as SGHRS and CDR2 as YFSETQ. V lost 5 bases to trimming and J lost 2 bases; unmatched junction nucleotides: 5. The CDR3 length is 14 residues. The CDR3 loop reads CASSISGDTDTQYF. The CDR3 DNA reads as TGCGCCAGCAGTATCAGCGGGGACACAGATACGCAGTATTTT.

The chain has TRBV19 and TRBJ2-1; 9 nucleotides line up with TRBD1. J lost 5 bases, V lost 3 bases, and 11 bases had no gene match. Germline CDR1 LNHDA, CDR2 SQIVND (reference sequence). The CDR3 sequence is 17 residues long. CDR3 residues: CASSMALGQGLNNEQFF. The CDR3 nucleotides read TGTGCCAGTAGTATGGCCCTGGGACAGGGTCTTAACAATGAGCAGTTCTTC. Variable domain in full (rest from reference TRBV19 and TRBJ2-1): DGGITQSPKYLFRKEGQNVTLSCEQNLNHDAMYWYRQDPGQGLRLIYYSQIVNDFQKGDIAEGYSVSREKKESFPLTVTSAQKNPTAFYLCASSMALGQGLNNEQFFGPGTRLTVL.